The 19 T cell receptor beta chains reported below all come from one sample, sequenced in a study of cytomegalovirus exposure and HLA in healthy donors. Amplification used 60 Vbeta primers and 13 Jbeta primers. Assay used: immunoSEQ multiplex PCR; TCRdb lists only in-frame clones, some missing. This sample's clone table lists 150,000 or so clones. Sequenced sample: PBMCs. Receptors originate from a woman aged 45-65 years in good health and CMV-seronegative.

J is TRBJ2-2 and V is TRBV1; TRBD1 is the table's D call, not checked against the DNA. TRBV1 has pseudogene status. This CDR3 comprises 16 residues. CDR3 DNA: TGCACCAGCAGCCAGGGTGGGACAGGGGAGACCGGGGAGCTGTTTTTT. Its protein product is CTSSQGGTGETGELFF.

The rearrangement links TRBV30 to TRBJ1-2; weak D call: TRBD1 (6 bases). Trimming stripped 3 bases from V and 5 bases from J, with 16 bases between. The CDR3 is 14 amino acids. Germline V gene sequence: CDR1 GTSNPN, CDR2 SVGIG (reference sequence). The CDR3 DNA reads as TGTGCCTGGAGGGGGGACAACCCCTGGTATGGCTACACCTTC. It codes for CAWRGDNPWYGYTF.

This chain's CDR3 is CASSQAGARGNEQFF. CDR3 in DNA: TGTGCCAGCAGCCAAGCTGGGGCTAGGGGGAATGAGCAGTTCTTC. V and J are TRBV4-2 and TRBJ2-1, with D possibly TRBD1 on 6 matching bases. Germline CDR1 LGHNA, CDR2 YNFKEQ. The CDR3 has 15 residues. With 1 base removed from V and 7 bases from J, the gap between germline ends came to 14 bases.

The V and J genes are TRBV18 and TRBJ2-5; TRBD2 agrees at 9 bases. The germline V gene has CDR1 KGHSH and CDR2 LQKENI. This CDR3 is built from 17 residues. V shed 3 bases and J 1 base; nucleotides not matched to a gene: 9. The CDR3 nucleotides are TGTGCCAGCTCACCCCGGGTAGCGGGAGTCCCCCAAGAGACCCAGTACTTC. The encoded protein is CASSPRVAGVPQETQYF. The full variable domain, completed using reference TRBV18 and TRBJ2-5, is NAGVMQNPRHLVRRRGQEARLRCSPMKGHSHVYWYRQLPEEGLKFMVYLQKENIIDESGMPKERFSAEFPKEGPSILRIQQVVRGDSAAYFCASSPRVAGVPQETQYFGPGTRLLVL.

The J gene is TRBJ1-4, the V gene TRBV9; 7 bases are a match to TRBD1. The CDR3 is 16 residues long. The V gene's germline CDR1 is SGDLS and CDR2 YYNGEE. The trim removed 3 bases at V and 6 bases at J, leaving 11 bases unmatched. In DNA form, the CDR3 reads TGTGCCAGCAGCGCTGGGGCGGCAGGGGGTGATGAAAAACTGTTTTTT. This codes for CASSAGAAGGDEKLFF. The whole variable domain, filled in from reference TRBV9 and TRBJ1-4, reads DSGVTQTPKHLITATGQRVTLRCSPRSGDLSVYWYQQSLDQGLQFLIQYYNGEERAKGNILERFSAQQFPDLHSELNLSSLELGDSALYFCASSAGAAGGDEKLFFGSGTQLSVL.

The chain combines TRBV5-4 with TRBJ1-1; perhaps TRBD1 as D (5 bases). The germline V and J ends were trimmed by 3 bases and 1 base, with 13 bases remaining between them. There are 15 residues in the CDR3. Looked up from germline, CDR1 is SGHNT and CDR2 is YYREEE (reference sequence). The CDR3 DNA reads as TGTGCCAGCAGCTCGGATCACAGGTCGAACACTGAAGCTTTCTTT. It yields the protein CASSSDHRSNTEAFF.

The chain combines TRBV6-5 with TRBJ1-2; D perhaps matches TRBD1 (6 bases). Germline V CDR1 and CDR2: MNHEY, SVGAGI. The CDR3 sequence is 14 residues long. With 0 bases removed from V and 5 bases from J, the gap between germline ends came to 10 bases. The CDR3 region has the DNA TGTGCCAGCAGTTACTCAGGGGGAAAATATGGCTACACCTTC. Its protein is CASSYSGGKYGYTF.

As to this clone: The sample carries other DNA sequences with the same CDR3. This chain uses TRBV18 with TRBJ2-3; tentative D call: TRBD2 (5 bases). The CDR3 has 19 residues. Germline CDR1 reads KGHSH; CDR2 reads LQKENI. V shed 10 bases and J shed 5 bases, with 34 bases lying between them. In nucleotides, the CDR3 is TGTGCCACCCCTCCCCTAATTGGAGAGGGAGTCATTAAGGGAGATACGCAGTATTTT. Its protein product is CATPPLIGEGVIKGDTQYF.

The chain employs TRBV5-1 and TRBJ2-4; TRBD2 is a possible D gene (6 bases). The germline V gene encodes CDR1 SGHRS and CDR2 YFSETQ. The germline V and J ends were trimmed by 6 bases and 6 bases, with 16 bases remaining between them. The CDR3 extends over 14 amino acids. The CDR3 nucleotides are TGCGCCAGCATGAGCGGCGCGCGGGGAAACATTCAGTACTTC. This gives the protein CASMSGARGNIQYF.

The rearrangement links TRBV7-9 to TRBJ1-2; D uncertain. From germline, CDR1 is SEHNR and CDR2 FQNEAQ (reference sequence). The CDR3 runs to 12 residues. V was pared by 7 bases and J by 9 bases, with 15 bases between. In nucleotides, the CDR3 is TGTGCCAGCATCCGGGAGGGATATAGCTACACCTTC. This codes for CASIREGYSYTF.

The chain links TRBV6-5 to TRBJ2-7, with D maybe TRBD2 (6 bases). CDR1 is MNHEY and CDR2 is SVGAGI in the germline V gene. The V end lost 6 bases, the J end lost 1 base, and 7 bases lay between the germline ends. The CDR3 totals 12 residues. The DNA of the CDR3 is TGTGCCAGCAGGGAGGGGTCCTACGAGCAGTACTTC. This encodes CASREGSYEQYF.

The V call is TRBV6-5, the J call TRBJ2-7; 14 bases are shared with TRBD2. Germline V gives CDR1 MNHEY, CDR2 SVGAGI. This CDR3 has 15 amino acids. Trimming cost V 6 bases and J 3 bases; bases outside gene matches: 4. The CDR3 loop is CASSRGLAGDYEQYF. The CDR3 region has the DNA TGTGCCAGCAGCAGGGGACTAGCGGGGGACTACGAGCAGTACTTC.

This chain uses TRBV19 with TRBJ2-2, with no clear D. Germline assignment: CDR1 LNHDA and CDR2 SQIVND (reference sequence). The length of the CDR3 is 14 residues. Trimming took 5 bases from V and 5 from J, leaving 12 bases between them. The CDR3 sequence is CASSPQVETGELFF. The CDR3 DNA sequence: TGTGCCAGTAGTCCCCAGGTAGAAACCGGGGAGCTGTTTTTT.

The CDR3 region is CASSPRLGQGVTEAFF. The CDR3 DNA reads as TGTGCCAGCAGCCCCCGCCTGGGGCAGGGTGTCACTGAAGCTTTCTTT. This chain joins TRBV7-3 and TRBJ1-1; the D gene is possibly TRBD1 (5 bases). V lost 5 bases to trimming and J lost 4 bases, with 20 bases between them. Germline CDR1 and CDR2: SGHTA and FQGTGA. This CDR3 is 16 amino acids long.

The V gene is TRBV7-3, the J gene TRBJ2-1; D not resolved. CDR3 size: 14 residues. Germline V lookup: CDR1 SGHTA, CDR2 FQGTGA. Between the trimmed V and J ends, which lost 2 bases and 12 bases, there was a span of 17 bases. The CDR3 loop is CASSLLPVGVGQFF. The CDR3 DNA sequence: TGTGCCAGCAGCTTACTCCCAGTAGGAGTAGGGCAGTTCTTC.

The chain is built from TRBV5-1 and TRBJ2-5; 9 nucleotides line up with TRBD2. V trimming: 0 bases; J trimming: 5 bases; junction bases outside the gene matches: 11. The CDR3 totals 17 residues. CDR1 and CDR2 (germline): SGHRS, YFSETQ. The CDR3 nucleotides are TGCGCCAGCAGCTTGGATTTGGCGGGGGGGCAGCGGGAGACCCAGTACTTC. Its translation: CASSLDLAGGQRETQYF.

The DNA of the CDR3 is TGTGCCAGCAGCCAAGTGGGGAGGGAGCGGGGCACAGATACGCAGTATTTT. It is translated as CASSQVGRERGTDTQYF. The chain is built from TRBV4-2 and TRBJ2-3, with 7 bases identical to TRBD2. The CDR3 loop spans 17 amino acids. V lost 1 base, J lost 1 base, and 8 bases stayed unmatched. Germline loops: CDR1 LGHNA, CDR2 YNFKEQ.

The V call is TRBV18, the J call TRBJ2-2; no clear D gene. CDR1 and CDR2 from the germline V gene are KGHSH and LQKENI. V lost 3 bases and J 6 bases, leaving 14 bases between the germline ends. The CDR3 is made up of 15 amino acids. The CDR3 spells CASSPVEFRPGELFF. The CDR3 nucleotides are TGTGCCAGCTCACCCGTGGAGTTTCGGCCCGGGGAGCTGTTTTTT. Together with reference TRBV18 and TRBJ2-2, the CDR3 gives the full variable domain: NAGVMQNPRHLVRRRGQEARLRCSPMKGHSHVYWYRQLPEEGLKFMVYLQKENIIDESGMPKERFSAEFPKEGPSILRIQQVVRGDSAAYFCASSPVEFRPGELFFGEGSRLTVL.

The chain employs TRBV7-9 and TRBJ2-1; TRBD2 matches 12 bases. The CDR3 covers 16 residues. V was clipped by 6 bases and J by 3 bases; unmatched bases: 6. The germline CDR1 and CDR2 sequences are SEHNR and FQNEAQ (reference sequence). The CDR3 DNA reads as TGTGCCAGCAGGCCGGCTAGCGGGGGGGTCTACAATGAGCAGTTCTTC. This gives the protein CASRPASGGVYNEQFF.